A single sample gave rise to the 30 T cell receptor beta chains below, sequenced in a study of blood T cell repertoires in COVID-19 (dated by TCRdb to 2019 to 2021). Libraries were prepared through the immunoSEQ multiplex PCR assay. The table was pulled from immuneACCESS by TCRdb, which kept in-frame rearrangements only. Such tables lose some clones; where checked, under half of the loss comes from unresolved V genes, and the rest has no known cause. This sample gives about 350,000 clones in total; roughly 89% of them show up just once. 3% to 4% of the sample comes from the top ten. The specimen sequenced was peripheral blood. The receptors were sampled from a woman between 55 and 75 years old with COVID-19, enrolled during active disease.

CDR3 amino acids: CASSLSGYGYTF. The CDR3, as DNA: TGCGCCAGCAGCTTGAGCGGGTATGGCTACACCTTC. The chain links TRBV5-1 to TRBJ1-2, with no clear D. Germline V lookup: CDR1 SGHRS, CDR2 YFSETQ. CDR3 length: 12 residues. V dropped 1 base and J dropped 5 bases, with 6 bases sitting between them.

V usage is TRBV7-2 and J usage is TRBJ1-2; TRBD1 aligns across 11 bases. Germline CDR1 reads SGHTA; CDR2 reads FQGNSA. This CDR3 is 14 amino acids long. The V gene end was trimmed by 7 bases and the J gene end by 4 bases; junction bases not matched to a gene: 5. CDR3 nucleotide sequence: TGTGCCAGCACCCGGGACAGGGGGACCTATGGCTACACCTTC. Its translation: CASTRDRGTYGYTF.

This clone was recorded only once. The V call is TRBV21-1, the J call TRBJ1-1. TRBV21-1 constitutes a pseudogene. This CDR3 spans 14 amino acids. The CDR3 DNA reads TGTGCCAGCAGCGTCGGACTGGGGTGGACTGAAGCTTTCTTT. Protein: CASSVGLGWTEAFF.

This chain links TRBV30 with TRBJ1-3; the D is unclear. The germline V gene encodes CDR1 GTSNPN and CDR2 SVGIG (reference sequence). This CDR3 region has 14 residues. Trimming took off 6 bases at V and 0 bases at J, with 12 bases between the two ends. The CDR3 region is CACQAGNSGNTIYF. For the CDR3, the DNA is TGTGCCTGCCAGGCCGGGAACTCTGGAAACACCATATATTTT.

The rearrangement joins TRBV5-1 to TRBJ1-5; the match to TRBD1 covers 7 bases. The CDR3 totals 15 residues. With V trimmed by 5 bases and J by 5 bases, 10 bases remained unmatched. CDR1 is SGHRS and CDR2 is YFSETQ in the germline V gene. CDR3 nucleotide sequence: TGCGCCAGCAGATTAGGGACAGCCGGTGATCAGCCCCAGCATTTT. Translating gives CASRLGTAGDQPQHF.

V usage is TRBV3-1 (or the pseudogene TRBV3-2) and J usage is TRBJ2-7; weak D call: TRBD2 (6 bases). Between the trimmed V and J ends, which lost 0 bases and 5 bases, there was a span of 23 bases. In germline, CDR1 is LGHDT, CDR2 YNNKEL (reference sequence). There are 18 residues in the CDR3. CDR3 region: CASSQDIERVGLRDEQYF. The CDR3, as DNA: TGTGCCAGCAGCCAAGATATCGAGCGGGTAGGATTAAGGGACGAGCAGTACTTC.

V and J are TRBV5-1 and TRBJ2-4; 7 bases are shared with TRBD1. V shed 0 bases, J shed 6 bases, and the junction held 6 bases outside the gene matches. The CDR3 is made up of 15 amino acids. Looked up from germline, CDR1 is SGHRS and CDR2 is YFSETQ. The CDR3 nucleotides are TGCGCCAGCAGCTTGGAACAGGGGAAGGGAAACATTCAGTACTTC. It yields the protein CASSLEQGKGNIQYF.

Many counts were recorded for this clone. Written as DNA, the CDR3 is TGTGCCAGCAGCTCTTCCTACGAGCAGTACTTC. Its protein is CASSSSYEQYF. The J gene is TRBJ2-7, the V gene TRBV11-3; unclear D gene. The CDR3 has 11 residues. CDR1 is SGHNT and CDR2 is YENEEA in the germline V gene. Trimming shortened V by 4 bases and J by 1 base, and 2 bases separated the two germline ends.

The chain links TRBV11-1 to TRBJ1-1; D not certain. Germline assignment: CDR1 SGHAT and CDR2 FQDESV (reference sequence). V gave up 4 bases and J gave up 1 base, with 10 bases separating them. CDR3 length: 14 residues. The CDR3 region has the DNA TGTGCCAGCAGCTCCATCCGACAGAACACTGAAGCTTTCTTT. It encodes CASSSIRQNTEAFF. Supplemented by reference TRBV11-1 and TRBJ1-1, the full variable domain reads EAEVAQSPRYKITEKSQAVAFWCDPISGHATLYWYRQILGQGPELLVQFQDESVVDDSQLPKDRFSAERLKGVDSTLKIQPAELGDSAMYLCASSSIRQNTEAFFGQGTRLTVV.

The chain has TRBV28 and TRBJ1-4; D ambiguous. Germline V gene sequence: CDR1 MDHEN, CDR2 SYDVKM. Trimming cost V 3 bases and J 7 bases, with 6 bases left between them. The CDR3 length is 12 residues. DNA for the CDR3: TGTGCCAGCAGTTTGAGGGTTGAAAAACTGTTTTTT. Encoded protein: CASSLRVEKLFF. The variable domain in full, completed from reference TRBV28 and TRBJ1-4, reads DVKVTQSSRYLVKRTGEKVFLECVQDMDHENMFWYRQDPGLGLRLIYFSYDVKMKEKGDIPEGYSVSREKKERFSLILESASTNQTSMYLCASSLRVEKLFFGSGTQLSVL.

This chain connects TRBV11-3 to TRBJ2-1, with D possibly TRBD1 on 6 matching bases. V lost 4 bases and J lost 4, with 14 bases in between. Germline loops: CDR1 SGHNT, CDR2 YENEEA. This CDR3 spans 15 amino acids. CDR3 DNA: TGTGCCAGCAGCTCCAGGGGCCGTGGGTACAATGAGCAGTTCTTC. It codes for CASSSRGRGYNEQFF.

The chain is built from TRBV28 and TRBJ1-6; tentative D call: TRBD1 (5 bases). V lost 3 bases, J lost 3 bases, and 9 bases lay in between. The CDR3 is made up of 15 amino acids. Per germline, CDR1 MDHEN and CDR2 SYDVKM. The CDR3 reads CASSFSGGYNSPLHF. The DNA for the CDR3 is TGTGCCAGCAGTTTTTCCGGGGGCTATAATTCACCCCTCCACTTT.

V gene TRBV11-2 combines with J gene TRBJ2-7, with TRBD1 matching 9 bases. Germline V gene data show CDR1 as SGHAT and CDR2 as FQNNGV. The CDR3 totals 16 residues. After removal of 1 base from V and 5 bases from J, the junction contained 9 bases not matched to a gene. In DNA form, the CDR3 reads TGTGCCAGCAGCTTAGGCCGGGACAGGGCGACGAACGAGCAGTACTTC. Protein sequence: CASSLGRDRATNEQYF.

CDR3 nucleotide sequence: TGTGCCAGCAGCTTTCTTGCCGGACAGGGGGCAAGCAATCAGCCCCAGCATTTT. Translating gives CASSFLAGQGASNQPQHF. The chain couples TRBV5-6 to TRBJ1-5, with 11 bases identical to TRBD1. The J segment lost 1 base and the V segment lost 2 bases, leaving 8 bases of the junction unmatched. Germline V lookup: CDR1 SGHDT, CDR2 YYEEEE. There are 18 residues in the CDR3.

This chain joins TRBV6-1 and TRBJ1-1; D is possibly TRBD1 (5 bases). Trimming cost V 0 bases and J 5 bases, with 19 bases left between them. Germline loops: CDR1 MNHNS, CDR2 SASEGT. This CDR3 is built from 17 residues. DNA for the CDR3: TGTGCCAGCAGTGAAGCTGCGGGGATGGGGGTAGGGACTGAAGCTTTCTTT. Encoded protein: CASSEAAGMGVGTEAFF.

The rearrangement joins TRBV5-1 to TRBJ2-7; 7 bases match TRBD1. Trimming at V came to 5 bases and at J to 5 bases, leaving 7 bases not matched to a gene. The CDR3 extends over 13 amino acids. From germline, CDR1 is SGHRS and CDR2 YFSETQ. The CDR3 DNA sequence: TGCGCCAGCAGTCGTGACAGGGTGGACGAGCAGTACTTC. Protein product: CASSRDRVDEQYF.

The chain carries TRBV19 and TRBJ1-4; TRBD1 agrees at 7 bases. J was trimmed by 8 bases and V by 3 bases; bases with no gene match: 12. The germline gives CDR1 LNHDA, CDR2 SQIVND (reference sequence). CDR3 length: 16 residues. CDR3 amino acids: CASSIPQSTGREKLFF. The CDR3 nucleotides are TGTGCCAGTAGTATCCCTCAATCGACAGGGCGCGAAAAACTGTTTTTT.

This chain links TRBV5-4 with TRBJ2-1, with a tentative D call TRBD2 (6 bases). The CDR3 runs to 16 residues. From germline, CDR1 is SGHNT and CDR2 YYREEE (reference sequence). The V gene lost 0 bases and the J gene lost 6 bases, with 16 bases spanning the gap. DNA for the CDR3: TGTGCCAGCAGCTTGGTATTCGGCGGGGTGGGCAATGAGCAGTTCTTC. It encodes CASSLVFGGVGNEQFF.

V gene TRBV5-1 combines with J gene TRBJ1-2; possible D gene TRBD1, 5 bases. The CDR3 is 14 residues long. V lost 1 base and J 4 bases, leaving 11 bases between the germline ends. Per germline, CDR1 SGHRS and CDR2 YFSETQ. The CDR3 region has the DNA TGCGCCAGCAGCTTGTCCGCGGGGGGCTATGGCTACACCTTC. Translation gives CASSLSAGGYGYTF.

This clone was detected once. The V and J genes are TRBV7-2 and TRBJ2-1; D perhaps matches TRBD2 (7 bases). Trimming took off 4 bases at V and 10 bases at J, with 20 bases between the two ends. Germline assignment: CDR1 SGHTA and CDR2 FQGNSA. This CDR3 is built from 15 residues. CDR3: CASSWGRGTNMEQFF. CDR3 nucleotides: TGTGCCAGCAGCTGGGGGAGGGGGACTAACATGGAGCAGTTCTTC.

The chain joins TRBV4-1 to TRBJ1-1, with D maybe TRBD1 (5 bases). CDR3 length: 15 residues. Trimming pared 7 bases from V and 7 bases from J, leaving 22 bases between. Germline V gene sequence: CDR1 MGHRA, CDR2 YSYEKL. CDR3 sequence (DNA): TGCGCCAGCACCACGGGAGGGGCAGGGAAGGGTGAAGCTTTCTTT. Its translation: CASTTGGAGKGEAFF.

The sample holds many counts of this clone. The chain combines TRBV10-3 with TRBJ1-2; D gene uncertain. Per the germline V gene, CDR1 is ENHRY and CDR2 is SYGVKD. This CDR3 has 17 residues. Trimming took off 6 bases at V and 3 bases at J, with 23 bases between the two ends. CDR3 DNA sequence: TGTGCCATCAGAAAGAGTCCATCGGAGACGCTGGACTATGGCTACACCTTC. This sequence encodes CAIRKSPSETLDYGYTF.

This clone was detected a few times. J is TRBJ1-6 and V is TRBV4-2, with 8 bases fitting TRBD1. This CDR3 is built from 16 residues. Germline trimming cut 0 bases from V and 9 bases from J; bases unmatched to any gene: 7. Germline CDR1 LGHNA, CDR2 YNFKEQ. Here the CDR3 DNA reads TGTGCCAGCAGCCAAGAGTTTGGTGACAGGGGTTCACCCCTCCACTTT. This translates into CASSQEFGDRGSPLHF.

This sequence joins TRBV6-5 and TRBJ1-6, with a weak D call TRBD1 (6 bases). Trimming removed 7 bases from V and 5 bases from J, with 12 bases in between. Germline loops: CDR1 MNHEY, CDR2 SVGAGI. The CDR3 is 14 residues long. CDR3 in amino acids: CASKSGGHNSPLHF. CDR3 sequence (DNA): TGTGCCAGCAAAAGCGGGGGCCATAATTCACCCCTCCACTTT.

The chain couples TRBV11-2 to TRBJ1-2, with TRBD1 matching over 8 bases. The V gene's germline CDR1 is SGHAT and CDR2 FQNNGV. CDR3 size: 14 residues. With 9 bases clipped from V and 5 bases from J, the junction kept 11 bases outside the gene matches. The CDR3 spells CASTVDRGFYGYTF. The CDR3 DNA follows: TGTGCCAGTACTGTCGACAGGGGTTTTTATGGCTACACCTTC.

The chain links TRBV4-2 to TRBJ1-1; D perhaps matches TRBD1 (6 bases). CDR3 length: 17 residues. Germline V CDR1 and CDR2: LGHNA, YNFKEQ. Trimming shortened V by 0 bases and J by 1 base, and 15 bases separated the two germline ends. CDR3 DNA sequence: TGTGCCAGCAGCCAAGACGGGGGGGGCGGGACGAACACTGAAGCTTTCTTT. Its protein is CASSQDGGGGTNTEAFF.

This chain uses TRBV28 with TRBJ1-2; 9 bases align to TRBD1. CDR3 size: 15 residues. The J segment lost 4 bases and the V segment lost 7 bases, leaving 10 bases of the junction unmatched. Germline CDR1 reads MDHEN; CDR2 reads SYDVKM. The CDR3 bases are TGTGCCAGCAAACAGGGACAGGGTGATTTCTATGGCTACACCTTC. It codes for CASKQGQGDFYGYTF.

V usage is TRBV7-2 and J usage is TRBJ2-1; 8 nucleotides agree with TRBD2. J gave up 3 bases and V 1 base, and 2 bases lay outside the gene matches. The length of the CDR3 is 15 residues. Germline V gene data show CDR1 as SGHTA and CDR2 as FQGNSA. CDR3 region: CASSLDRGGYNEQFF. In DNA, the CDR3 is TGTGCCAGCAGCTTAGATCGGGGGGGCTACAATGAGCAGTTCTTC.

The chain couples TRBV11-2 to TRBJ2-1, with TRBD2 matching 12 bases. This CDR3 comprises 15 residues. CDR1 and CDR2 (germline): SGHAT, FQNNGV. Trimming removed 6 bases from V and 6 bases from J; junction bases left unmatched: 6. CDR3 residues: CASRTPTSGGNEQFF. The CDR3 DNA follows: TGTGCCAGCAGGACGCCGACTAGCGGGGGCAATGAGCAGTTCTTC.

The V gene is TRBV7-2, the J gene TRBJ1-2, with D perhaps matching TRBD1 (6 bases). Between the trimmed V and J ends, which lost 5 bases and 9 bases, there was a span of 16 bases. Germline CDR1 is SGHTA and CDR2 is FQGNSA. The CDR3 is 13 amino acids. Written as DNA, the CDR3 is TGTGCCAGCAGCCTTTCCACAGGGATCAGCTACACCTTC. Encoded protein: CASSLSTGISYTF.